A selection of T cell receptor beta chains follows, all from one sample in a study of blood T cell repertoires in COVID-19. Method: immunoSEQ multiplex PCR; TCRdb's copy keeps in-frame clones and lacks some. Seen here are 200,000 to 250,000 clones, approximately 90% observed once, and the top ten hold roughly 3%. Sequenced: peripheral blood. The receptor set was obtained from a young man with COVID-19, enrolled during active disease. Each CDR3 is given with its conserved first and last residue.

CDR3 protein	J gene	V gene
CASSPDRGSYNEQFF	TRBJ2-1	TRBV5-4
CASSSFGAGGYNEQFF	TRBJ2-1	TRBV28
CASSLTLPGELFF	TRBJ2-2	TRBV7-3
CASSSTGGWQPQHF	TRBJ1-5	TRBV19
CASLTVENTEAFF	TRBJ1-1	TRBV6-5
CASSQDYATSGYNEQFF	TRBJ2-1	TRBV4-2
CASSPGTIYNEQFF	TRBJ2-1	TRBV6-6
CASSFQVGGNSPLHF	TRBJ1-6	TRBV6-5
CASSTQGNEQFF	TRBJ2-1	TRBV28
CASTAPKPNREEQYF	TRBJ2-7	TRBV2
CASSSGGSMNTEAFF	TRBJ1-1	TRBV7-3
CASSPDRGTYEQYF	TRBJ2-7	TRBV11-1
CASSDTGTMNTEAFF	TRBJ1-1	TRBV5-6
CASSLRRTGQPQHF	TRBJ1-5	TRBV28
CASSPREAGNKETQYF	TRBJ2-5	TRBV19
CASSFGTGSYEQYF	TRBJ2-7	TRBV28